Listed here is a single TCR beta chain. Its antigen is undetermined. Sequencing used immunoSEQ multiplex PCR; TCRdb keeps in-frame clones, though not all of them. The repertoire has approximately 47,000 clones, 70% to 80% of them found once; the top ten carry 10% to 15%. This record belongs to a study of vaccination effects on CD4 cells after COVID-19. As for the study in general: Vaccine administered to participants consisted of two doses of either BNT162b2 or mRNA-1273.

Investigators separated out CD4+ T cells once about eleven days of culture had passed. At days 3 and 7, half of the medium was exchanged for IL-2 medium. Germline loops: CDR1 LGHNA, CDR2 YSLEER. The V gene end was trimmed by 0 bases and the J gene end by 5 bases; junction bases not matched to a gene: 22. The CDR3 covers 21 residues. The V call is TRBV4-3, the J call TRBJ2-7, with 10 positions matching TRBD2. This specimen consisted of CD4+ T cells from PBMCs cultured without peptide, obtained before COVID-19 vaccination. The sequence was obtained from a human donor who had a prior SARS-CoV-2 infection. This chain's CDR3 is CASSQEAPLPGLAPVRDEQYF. CDR3 coding DNA: TGCGCCAGCAGCCAAGAGGCTCCCCTACCGGGACTAGCGCCCGTAAGGGACGAGCAGTACTTC.